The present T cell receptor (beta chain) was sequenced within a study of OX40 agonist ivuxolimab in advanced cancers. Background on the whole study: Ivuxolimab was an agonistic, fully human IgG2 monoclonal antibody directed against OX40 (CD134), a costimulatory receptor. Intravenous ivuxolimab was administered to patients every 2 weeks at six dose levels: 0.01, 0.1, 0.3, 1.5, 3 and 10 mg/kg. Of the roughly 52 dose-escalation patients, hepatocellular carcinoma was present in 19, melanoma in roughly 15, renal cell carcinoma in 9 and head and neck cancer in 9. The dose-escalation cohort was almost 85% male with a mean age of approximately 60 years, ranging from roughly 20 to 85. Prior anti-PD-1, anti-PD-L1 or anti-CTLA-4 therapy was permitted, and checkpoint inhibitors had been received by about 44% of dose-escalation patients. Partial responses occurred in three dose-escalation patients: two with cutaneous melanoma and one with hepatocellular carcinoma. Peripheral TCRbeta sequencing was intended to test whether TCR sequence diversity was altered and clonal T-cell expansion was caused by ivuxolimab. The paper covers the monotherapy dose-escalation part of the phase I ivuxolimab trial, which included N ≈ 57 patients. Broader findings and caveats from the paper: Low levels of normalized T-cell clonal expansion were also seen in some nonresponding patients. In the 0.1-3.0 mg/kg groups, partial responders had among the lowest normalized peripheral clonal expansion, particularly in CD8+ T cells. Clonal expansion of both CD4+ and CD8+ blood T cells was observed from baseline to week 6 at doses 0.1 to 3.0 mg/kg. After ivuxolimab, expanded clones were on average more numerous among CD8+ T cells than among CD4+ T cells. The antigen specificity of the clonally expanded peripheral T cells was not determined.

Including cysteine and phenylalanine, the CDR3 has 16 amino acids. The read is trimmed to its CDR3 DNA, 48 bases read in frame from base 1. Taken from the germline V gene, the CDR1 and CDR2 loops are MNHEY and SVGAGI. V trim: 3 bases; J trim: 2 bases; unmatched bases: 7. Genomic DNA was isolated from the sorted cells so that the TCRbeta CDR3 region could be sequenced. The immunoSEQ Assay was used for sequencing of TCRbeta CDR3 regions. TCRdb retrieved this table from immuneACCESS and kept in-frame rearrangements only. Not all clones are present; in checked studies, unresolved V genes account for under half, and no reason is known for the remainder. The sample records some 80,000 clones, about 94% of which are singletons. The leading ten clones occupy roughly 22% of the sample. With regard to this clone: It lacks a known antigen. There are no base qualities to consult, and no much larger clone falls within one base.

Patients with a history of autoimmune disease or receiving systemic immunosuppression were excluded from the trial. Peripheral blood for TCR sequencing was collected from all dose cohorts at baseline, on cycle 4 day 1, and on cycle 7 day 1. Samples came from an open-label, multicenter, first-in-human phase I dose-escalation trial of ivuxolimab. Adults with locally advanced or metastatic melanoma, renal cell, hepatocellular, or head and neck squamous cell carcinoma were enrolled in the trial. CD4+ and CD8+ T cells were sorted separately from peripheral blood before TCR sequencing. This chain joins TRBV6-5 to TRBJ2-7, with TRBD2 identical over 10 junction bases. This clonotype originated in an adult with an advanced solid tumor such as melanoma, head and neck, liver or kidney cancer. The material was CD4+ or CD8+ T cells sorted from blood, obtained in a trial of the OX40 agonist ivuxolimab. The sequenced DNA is TGTGCCAGCAGTTATTCCGGGACTAGCGCCGCCTACGAGCAGTACTTC. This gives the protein CASSYSGTSAAYEQYF.